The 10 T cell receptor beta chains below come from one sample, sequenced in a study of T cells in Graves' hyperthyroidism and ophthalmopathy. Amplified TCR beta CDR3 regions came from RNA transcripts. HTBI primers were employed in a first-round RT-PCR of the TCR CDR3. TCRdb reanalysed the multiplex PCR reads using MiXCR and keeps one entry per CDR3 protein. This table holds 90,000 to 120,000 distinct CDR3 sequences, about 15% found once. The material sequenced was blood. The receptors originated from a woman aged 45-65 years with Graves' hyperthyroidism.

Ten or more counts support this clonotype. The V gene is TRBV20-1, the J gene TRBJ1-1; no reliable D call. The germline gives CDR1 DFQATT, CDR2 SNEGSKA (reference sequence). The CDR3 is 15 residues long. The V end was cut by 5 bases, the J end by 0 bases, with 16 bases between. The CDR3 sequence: CSAHLDMFLNTEAFF. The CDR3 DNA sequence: TGCAGTGCTCATTTGGATATGTTTCTGAACACTGAAGCTTTCTTT.

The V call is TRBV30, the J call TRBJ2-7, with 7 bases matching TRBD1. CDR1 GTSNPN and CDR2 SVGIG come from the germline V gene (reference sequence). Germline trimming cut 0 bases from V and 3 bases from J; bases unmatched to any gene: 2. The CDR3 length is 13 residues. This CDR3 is CAWSVGTDYEQYF. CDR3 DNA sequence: TGTGCCTGGAGTGTCGGGACAGACTACGAGCAGTACTTC.

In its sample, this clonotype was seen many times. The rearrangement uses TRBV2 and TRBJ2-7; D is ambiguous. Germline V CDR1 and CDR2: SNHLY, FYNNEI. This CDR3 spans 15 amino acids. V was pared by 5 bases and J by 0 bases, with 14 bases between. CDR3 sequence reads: CASSRAVFSSYEQYF. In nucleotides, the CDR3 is TGTGCCAGCAGTCGGGCGGTGTTTAGCTCCTACGAGCAGTACTTC.

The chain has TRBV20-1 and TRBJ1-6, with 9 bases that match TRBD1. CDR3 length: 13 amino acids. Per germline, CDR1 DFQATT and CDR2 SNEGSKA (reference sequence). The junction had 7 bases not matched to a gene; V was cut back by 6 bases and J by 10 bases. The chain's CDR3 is CSAQTGGRSPLHF. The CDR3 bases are TGCAGTGCCCAGACAGGGGGAAGATCACCCCTCCACTTT.

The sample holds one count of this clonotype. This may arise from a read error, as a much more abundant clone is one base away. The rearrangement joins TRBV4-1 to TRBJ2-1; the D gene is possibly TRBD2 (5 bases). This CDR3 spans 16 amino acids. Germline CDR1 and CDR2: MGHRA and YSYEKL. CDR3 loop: CAGSQVHGVRINEQFF. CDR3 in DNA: TGCGCCGGCAGCCAAGTCCACGGGGTAAGGATTAATGAGCAGTTCTTC.

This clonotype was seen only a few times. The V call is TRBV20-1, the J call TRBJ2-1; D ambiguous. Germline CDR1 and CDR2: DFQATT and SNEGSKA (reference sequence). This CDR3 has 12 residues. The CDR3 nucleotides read TGCAGCACGCTGGGGTCCTACAATGAGCAGTTCTTC. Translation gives CSTLGSYNEQFF.

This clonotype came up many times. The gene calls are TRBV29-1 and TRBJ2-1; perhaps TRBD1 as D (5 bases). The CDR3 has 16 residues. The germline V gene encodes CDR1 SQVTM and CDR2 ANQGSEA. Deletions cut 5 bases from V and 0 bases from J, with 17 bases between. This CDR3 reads CSVSEQGRLSYNEQFF. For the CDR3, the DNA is TGCAGCGTTTCGGAGCAGGGAAGACTCTCCTACAATGAGCAGTTCTTC.

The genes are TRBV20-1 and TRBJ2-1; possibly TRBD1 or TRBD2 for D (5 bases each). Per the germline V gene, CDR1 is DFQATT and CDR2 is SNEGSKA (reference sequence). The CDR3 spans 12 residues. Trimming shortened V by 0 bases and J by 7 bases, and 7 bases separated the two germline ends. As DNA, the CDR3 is TGCAGTGCTAGAGAGGGGGAAAATGAGCAGTTCTTC. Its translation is CSAREGENEQFF.

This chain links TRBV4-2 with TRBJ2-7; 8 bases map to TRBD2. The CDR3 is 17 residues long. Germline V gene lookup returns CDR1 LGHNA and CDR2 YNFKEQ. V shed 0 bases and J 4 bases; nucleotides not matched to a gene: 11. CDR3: CASSQDGGDGRLYEQYF. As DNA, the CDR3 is TGTGCCAGCAGCCAAGACGGGGGGGACGGAAGATTATACGAGCAGTACTTC.

DNA for the CDR3: TGTGCCAGCAGTGAATCCCCAGGGGTTCCCCAAGAGACCCAGTACTTC. Translation gives CASSESPGVPQETQYF. The rearrangement joins TRBV6-1 to TRBJ2-5; the D gene is possibly TRBD1 (6 bases). Trimming took 2 bases from V and 1 from J, leaving 14 bases between them. The V gene's germline CDR1 is MNHNS and CDR2 SASEGT. The CDR3 has 16 amino acids.